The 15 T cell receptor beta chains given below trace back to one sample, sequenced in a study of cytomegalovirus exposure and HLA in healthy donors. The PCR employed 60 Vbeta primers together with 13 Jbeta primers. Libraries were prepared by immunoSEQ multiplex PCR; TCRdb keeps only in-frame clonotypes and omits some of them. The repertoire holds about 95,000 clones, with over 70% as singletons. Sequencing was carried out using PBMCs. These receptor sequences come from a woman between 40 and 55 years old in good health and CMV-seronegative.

This chain's CDR3 is CASSPQAGANYGYTF. CDR3 DNA: TGTGCCAGCAGCCCACAGGCAGGGGCTAACTATGGCTACACCTTC. The rearrangement joins TRBV7-3 to TRBJ1-2; D perhaps matches TRBD1 (6 bases). The CDR3 totals 15 residues. The V and J ends lost 5 bases and 0 bases respectively, with 13 bases between them. Germline V lookup: CDR1 SGHTA, CDR2 FQGTGA.

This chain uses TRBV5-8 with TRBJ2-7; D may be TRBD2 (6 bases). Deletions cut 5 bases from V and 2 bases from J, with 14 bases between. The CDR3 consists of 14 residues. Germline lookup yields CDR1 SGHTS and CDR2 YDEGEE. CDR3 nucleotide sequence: TGTGCCAGCAGGGGTAGACGCGGGGCCTACGAGCAGTACTTC. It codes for CASRGRRGAYEQYF.

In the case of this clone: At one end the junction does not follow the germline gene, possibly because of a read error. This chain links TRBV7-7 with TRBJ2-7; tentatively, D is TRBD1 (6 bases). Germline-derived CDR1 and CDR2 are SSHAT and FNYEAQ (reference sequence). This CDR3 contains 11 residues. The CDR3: CASSQRQVQYF. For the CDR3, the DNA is TGTGCTAGCAGCCAGAGACAGGTTCAGTACTTC.

CDR3 protein: CASSIDRGNSPLHF. CDR3 coding DNA: TGTGCCAGTAGTATTGACAGGGGGAATTCACCCCTCCACTTT. The chain links TRBV19 to TRBJ1-6, with 9 positions matching TRBD1. This CDR3 comprises 14 residues. Germline CDR1 LNHDA, CDR2 SQIVND (reference sequence). V gave up 3 bases and J gave up 7 bases; unmatched junction bases: 1.

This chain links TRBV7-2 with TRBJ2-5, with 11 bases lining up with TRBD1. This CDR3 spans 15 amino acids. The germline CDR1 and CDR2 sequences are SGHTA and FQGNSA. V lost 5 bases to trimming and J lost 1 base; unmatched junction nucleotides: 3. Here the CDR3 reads CASSRDRGFQETQYF. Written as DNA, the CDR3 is TGTGCCAGCAGCCGGGACAGGGGGTTCCAAGAGACCCAGTACTTC. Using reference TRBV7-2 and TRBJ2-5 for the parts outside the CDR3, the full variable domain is GAGVSQSPSNKVTEKGKDVELRCDPISGHTALYWYRQSLGQGLEFLIYFQGNSAPDKSGLPSDRFSAERTGGSVSTLTIQRTQQEDSAVYLCASSRDRGFQETQYFGPGTRLLVL.

The CDR3 region has the DNA TGTGCCAGCAGTGCCCCGACAGCAGGGGCGAACTACGAGCAGTACTTC. This codes for CASSAPTAGANYEQYF. The chain has TRBV28 and TRBJ2-7; D is possibly TRBD1 (6 bases). Germline V gene lookup returns CDR1 MDHEN and CDR2 SYDVKM. Trimming shortened V by 5 bases and J by 3 bases, and 20 bases separated the two germline ends. The CDR3 is 16 residues long.

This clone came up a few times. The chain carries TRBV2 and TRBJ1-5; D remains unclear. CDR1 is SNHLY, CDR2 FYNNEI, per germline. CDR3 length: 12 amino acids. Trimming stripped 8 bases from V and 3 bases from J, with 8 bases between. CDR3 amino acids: CASAGDNQPQHF. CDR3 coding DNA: TGTGCCAGCGCAGGCGACAATCAGCCCCAGCATTTT. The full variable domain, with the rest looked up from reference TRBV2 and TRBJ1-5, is EPEVTQTPSHQVTQMGQEVILRCVPISNHLYFYWYRQILGQKVEFLVSFYNNEISEKSEIFDDQFSVERPDGSNFTLKIRSTKLEDSAMYFCASAGDNQPQHFGDGTRLSIL.

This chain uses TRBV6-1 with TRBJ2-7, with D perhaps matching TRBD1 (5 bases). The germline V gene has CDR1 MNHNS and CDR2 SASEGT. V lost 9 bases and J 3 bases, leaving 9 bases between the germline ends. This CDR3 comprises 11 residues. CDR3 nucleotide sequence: TGTGCCAGAGACAGTGTCTACGAGCAGTACTTC. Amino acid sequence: CARDSVYEQYF.

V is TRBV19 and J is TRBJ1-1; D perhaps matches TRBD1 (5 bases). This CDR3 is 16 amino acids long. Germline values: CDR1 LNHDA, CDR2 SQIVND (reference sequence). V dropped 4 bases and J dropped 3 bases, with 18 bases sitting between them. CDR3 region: CASSTPGLATHTEAFF. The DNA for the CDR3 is TGTGCCAGTAGTACCCCGGGACTCGCAACGCACACTGAAGCTTTCTTT.

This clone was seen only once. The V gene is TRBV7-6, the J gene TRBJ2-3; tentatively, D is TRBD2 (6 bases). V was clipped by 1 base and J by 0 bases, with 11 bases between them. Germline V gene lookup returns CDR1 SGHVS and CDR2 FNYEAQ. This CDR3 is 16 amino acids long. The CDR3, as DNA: TGTGCCAGCAGCTTAGTAGCGGAGACAAGCACAGATACGCAGTATTTT. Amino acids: CASSLVAETSTDTQYF.

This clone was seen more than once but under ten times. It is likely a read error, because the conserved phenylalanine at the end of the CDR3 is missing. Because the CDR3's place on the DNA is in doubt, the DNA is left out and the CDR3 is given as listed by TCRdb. This chain's CDR3 is CASRSPARGEGYTV. This rearrangement joins TRBV6-5 to TRBJ1-2; the listed D gene, TRBD1, was not tested against the DNA. From its first to its last residue, the CDR3 has 14 amino acids. Germline CDR1 MNHEY, CDR2 SVGAGI.

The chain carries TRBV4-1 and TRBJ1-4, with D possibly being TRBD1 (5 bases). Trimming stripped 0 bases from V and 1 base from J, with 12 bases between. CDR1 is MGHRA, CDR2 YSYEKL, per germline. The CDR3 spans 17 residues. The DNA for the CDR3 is TGCGCCAGCAGCCAAGATCGGGAGAGGGGAACTAATGAAAAACTGTTTTTT. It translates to CASSQDRERGTNEKLFF.

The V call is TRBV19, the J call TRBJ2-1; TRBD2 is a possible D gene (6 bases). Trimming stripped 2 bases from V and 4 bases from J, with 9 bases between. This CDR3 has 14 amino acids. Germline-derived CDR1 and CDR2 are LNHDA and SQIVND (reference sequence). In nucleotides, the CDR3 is TGTGCCAGTAGTATAACGACTAGTTACAATGAGCAGTTCTTC. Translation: CASSITTSYNEQFF.

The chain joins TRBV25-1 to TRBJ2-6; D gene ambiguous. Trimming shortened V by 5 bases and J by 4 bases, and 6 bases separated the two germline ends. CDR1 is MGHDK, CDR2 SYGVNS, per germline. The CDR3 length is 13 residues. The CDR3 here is CASSRGGANVLTF. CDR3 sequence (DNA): TGTGCCAGCAGTCGAGGAGGGGCCAACGTCCTGACTTTC.

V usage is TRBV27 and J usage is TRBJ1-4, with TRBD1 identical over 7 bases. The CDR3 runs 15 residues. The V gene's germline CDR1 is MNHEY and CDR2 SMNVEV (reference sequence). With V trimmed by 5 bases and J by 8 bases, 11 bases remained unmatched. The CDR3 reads CASSPLGQEEEKLFF. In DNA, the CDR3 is TGTGCCAGCAGTCCGTTAGGACAGGAGGAGGAAAAACTGTTTTTT.